One and the same sample provided the 12 T cell receptor beta chains below, sequenced in a study of tumour-infiltrating T cells in Burkitt lymphoma. Clones were read by immunoSEQ multiplex PCR, and TCRdb kept only the in-frame ones, dropping some. Among some 9,200 clones listed, about three fifths were seen once. Sequencing was done on a sample of tumor tissue. These receptors all stem from a human donor with diffuse large B-cell lymphoma.

This clone was counted a few times. This rearrangement joins TRBV5-4 to TRBJ2-7, with 9 bases that match TRBD1. V gave up 2 bases and J gave up 4 bases; unmatched junction bases: 1. CDR1 and CDR2 (germline): SGHNT, YYREEE (reference sequence). CDR3 size: 13 residues. The CDR3 nucleotides are TGTGCCAGCAGCTTTGACAGGGGGTACGAGCAGTACTTC. It encodes CASSFDRGYEQYF.

This clone was detected a few times. This chain connects TRBV7-2 to TRBJ2-5, with D perhaps assigned TRBD1 or TRBD2 (5 bases each). The CDR3 contains 13 residues. Germline V lookup: CDR1 SGHTA, CDR2 FQGNSA. The germline V and J ends were trimmed by 5 bases and 4 bases, with 11 bases remaining between them. CDR3 nucleotide sequence: TGTGCCAGCAGCGTCGGGGCACGAGAGACCCAGTACTTC. Amino acids: CASSVGARETQYF.

The V gene is TRBV13, the J gene TRBJ2-7; D uncertain. CDR3 size: 15 residues. The V end was cut by 0 bases, the J end by 3 bases, with 12 bases between. Germline CDR1 is PRHDT and CDR2 is FYEKMQ (reference sequence). This chain's CDR3 is CASSLGLSPRYEQYF. The CDR3 coding sequence is TGTGCCAGCAGCTTAGGTCTGTCGCCTCGCTACGAGCAGTACTTC. The whole variable domain, filled in from reference TRBV13 and TRBJ2-7, reads AAGVIQSPRHLIKEKRETATLKCYPIPRHDTVYWYQQGPGQDPQFLISFYEKMQSDKGSIPDRFSAQQFSDYHSELNMSSLELGDSALYFCASSLGLSPRYEQYFGPGTRLTVT.

This clone was counted between two and nine times. V gene TRBV19 combines with J gene TRBJ1-1; 7 positions agree with TRBD1. Trimming took 3 bases from V and 2 from J; bases not matched to a gene: 3. Looked up from germline, CDR1 is LNHDA and CDR2 is SQIVND (reference sequence). The CDR3 is made up of 14 amino acids. The CDR3 DNA follows: TGTGCCAGTAGTATGGGAGGGGGCAACACTGAAGCTTTCTTT. Residues: CASSMGGGNTEAFF.

Concerning this clone: Sequence at one end of the junction differs from germline and may be a read error. The chain couples TRBV4-2 to TRBJ1-1; D possibly corresponds to TRBD1 (6 bases). There are 15 residues in the CDR3. Germline V CDR1 and CDR2: LGHNA, YNFKEQ. This CDR3 reads CASSLTEGGGLFSSF. CDR3 bases: TGTGCCAGCAGCCTTACCGAAGGGGGGGGGCTCTTCTCATCGTTT.

The J gene is TRBJ1-6, the V gene TRBV11-2; D is undetermined. Germline V gives CDR1 SGHAT, CDR2 FQNNGV. The CDR3 spans 15 residues. V was cut by 5 bases and J by 0 bases, with 8 bases left in between. In nucleotides, the CDR3 is TGTGCCAGCAGCGGCAGGAGCTCCTATAATTCACCCCTCCACTTT. Amino acid sequence: CASSGRSSYNSPLHF.

The chain is built from TRBV27 and TRBJ1-2; no firm D call. CDR3 length equals 12 residues. The germline gives CDR1 MNHEY, CDR2 SMNVEV (reference sequence). Trimming cost V 4 bases and J 8 bases, with 11 bases left between them. The CDR3 region is CASSSSGLGYTF. The CDR3 bases are TGTGCCAGCAGTTCATCGGGCTTGGGCTACACCTTC.

The table lists this clone with a count of one. V is TRBV7-9 and J is TRBJ1-2; no clear D gene. Germline V CDR1 and CDR2: SEHNR, FQNEAQ (reference sequence). V lost 5 bases to trimming and J lost 8 bases, with 15 bases between them. This CDR3 contains 13 residues. In nucleotides, the CDR3 is TGTGCCAGCAGCCTTAGGTCATCAGAAGGCTACACCTTC. Translating it yields CASSLRSSEGYTF.

For this clone: Other DNA sequences in the sample encode the same CDR3. The chain joins TRBV5-4 to TRBJ2-7, with TRBD1 identical over 10 bases. Trimming cost V 3 bases and J 4 bases; bases outside gene matches: 1. The CDR3 spans 13 residues. The V gene's germline CDR1 is SGHNT and CDR2 YYREEE (reference sequence). CDR3 residues: CASSWDRGYEQYF. As DNA, the CDR3 is TGTGCCAGCAGCTGGGACAGGGGATACGAGCAGTACTTC. Supplemented by reference TRBV5-4 and TRBJ2-7, the full variable domain reads ETGVTQSPTHLIKTRGQQVTLRCSSQSGHNTVSWYQQALGQGPQFIFQYYREEENGRGNFPPRFSGLQFPNYSSELNVNALELDDSALYLCASSWDRGYEQYFGPGTRLTVT.

The genes are TRBV2 and TRBJ2-5, with D perhaps TRBD1 or TRBD2 (5 bases each). From germline, CDR1 is SNHLY and CDR2 FYNNEI. The V gene lost 8 bases and the J gene lost 5 bases, with 15 bases spanning the gap. This CDR3 is built from 13 residues. CDR3 nucleotides: TGTGCCAGCGGCCGGGACCAAATGGAGACCCAGTACTTC. Its translation: CASGRDQMETQYF.

This chain links TRBV5-1 with TRBJ2-7, with 7 nucleotides matching TRBD2. Germline V gives CDR1 SGHRS, CDR2 YFSETQ. The CDR3 sequence is 13 residues long. Germline trimming cut 5 bases from V and 4 bases from J; bases unmatched to any gene: 6. As DNA, the CDR3 is TGCGCCAGCAGTCACGGGGGGACTTACGAGCAGTACTTC. It specifies CASSHGGTYEQYF.

Only a few counts were recorded for this clone. The chain employs TRBV7-9 and TRBJ2-7; 9 nucleotides agree with TRBD1. Germline V gene data show CDR1 as SEHNR and CDR2 as FQNEAQ (reference sequence). V lost 4 bases and J lost 4; bases outside the gene matches: 5. CDR3 size: 14 residues. CDR3 nucleotides: TGTGCCAGCAGCTCCAGGGACAGGGTGTACGAGCAGTACTTC. Translated, it gives CASSSRDRVYEQYF.